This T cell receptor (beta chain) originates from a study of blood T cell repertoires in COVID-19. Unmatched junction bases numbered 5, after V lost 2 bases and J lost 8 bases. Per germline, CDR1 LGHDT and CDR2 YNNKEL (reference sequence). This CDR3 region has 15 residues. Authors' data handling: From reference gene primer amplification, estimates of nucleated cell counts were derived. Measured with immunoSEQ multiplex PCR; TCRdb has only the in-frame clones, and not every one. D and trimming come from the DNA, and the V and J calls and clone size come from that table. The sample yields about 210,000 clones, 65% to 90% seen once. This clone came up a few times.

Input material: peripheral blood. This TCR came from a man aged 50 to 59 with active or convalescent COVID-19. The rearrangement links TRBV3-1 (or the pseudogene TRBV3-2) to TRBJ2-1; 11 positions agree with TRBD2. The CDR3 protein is CASSQFSGGAYEQFF. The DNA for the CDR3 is TGTGCCAGCAGCCAATTTAGCGGGGGGGCATATGAGCAGTTCTTC.